This TCR beta chain came from a study of T cells in localized non-small cell lung cancer. Study-level results: Median detection of top 100 tumor clones in adjacent lung was about 60 clones. Overall survival was longer when the density of T cells in the blood was higher. Maximal T cell clonality occurred in uninvolved adjacent lung, with tumor ranking below it. Heterogeneity cannot be ruled out, as sequencing used one tumor region only.

On this clone: Its specificity is unknown.

The assay was immunoSEQ multiplex PCR, and TCRdb's table has in-frame clones only and misses some. The data show about 59,000 clones, with more than 85% seen just once and 20% held by the top ten. V shed 6 bases, J shed 5 bases, and the junction held 3 bases outside the gene matches. Germline CDR1 is MNHEY and CDR2 is SMNVEV (reference sequence). The CDR3 length is 12 residues. The TCR sequence derives from a man aged 40 to 69 with stage I lung adenocarcinoma. The sample here was peripheral blood, taken before any cancer treatment. The rearrangement joins TRBV27 to TRBJ1-1, with TRBD1 matching 7 bases. In nucleotides, the CDR3 is TGTGCCAGCAGCGACAGGGTTACTGAAGCTTTCTTT. Its translation: CASSDRVTEAFF.